The 3 T cell receptor beta chains listed next were all sequenced from one sample in a study of T cells in Graves' hyperthyroidism and ophthalmopathy. Amplification targeted TCR beta CDR3 regions from RNA transcripts. The TCR CDR3 was amplified in a first-round RT-PCR using the HTBI primer set. TCRdb used MiXCR to reprocess the multiplex PCR reads, holding one entry per CDR3 protein. This table has about 250,000 distinct CDR3 sequences, more than 20% appearing once. Sample: blood. The receptors derive from a woman between 40 and 50 years old with Graves' ophthalmopathy.

The genes are TRBV6-1 and TRBJ1-5, with TRBD1 matching over 9 bases. With V trimmed by 7 bases and J by 2 bases, 3 bases remained unmatched. This CDR3 is 14 amino acids long. Germline V lookup: CDR1 MNHNS, CDR2 SASEGT. CDR3 amino acids: CASTRTGGNQPQHF. The DNA for the CDR3 is TGTGCCAGCACCAGGACAGGGGGCAATCAGCCCCAGCATTTT.

This clonotype was picked up a small number of times. The genes are TRBV6-1 and TRBJ1-5; D is uncertain. In germline, CDR1 is MNHNS, CDR2 SASEGT. CDR3 length equals 13 residues. Trimming removed 2 bases at V and 3 bases at J, with 5 bases between. CDR3 region: CASSERDNQPQHF. CDR3 nucleotide sequence: TGTGCCAGCAGTGAACGCGACAATCAGCCCCAGCATTTT.

The chain carries TRBV7-8 and TRBJ2-7; D gene ambiguous. Per the germline V gene, CDR1 is SGHVS and CDR2 is FQNEAQ. The length of the CDR3 is 14 residues. With 5 bases removed from V and 4 bases from J, the gap between germline ends came to 15 bases. CDR3 region: CASSIRSLGYEQYF. The CDR3 nucleotides read TGTGCCAGCAGCATCAGGTCCCTGGGGTACGAGCAGTACTTC.